The entry below gives a single TCR beta chain sequence along with its context. Its antigen remains undetermined. No much larger clonotype is one base removed from it; base qualities were not supplied. The time point label, read with the paper, signifies: approximately 25 months on ibrutinib. For TCR beta library preparation, approximately 2 micrograms of genomic DNA was extracted from cryopreserved PBMCs. Longitudinal blood samples from CLL patients receiving ibrutinib monotherapy were subjected to high-throughput TCR beta sequencing. Patients were enrolled in a phase 2 open-label single-center ibrutinib monotherapy trial. A MiSeq instrument was used for deep resolution sequencing, which targeted depths ranging from 1 in 1 million up to 1 in 200,000 T cells, with coverage averaging 10x for each clonotype. The immunoSEQ hsTCRB Kit was used to generate the TCR beta libraries. The authors processed their data as follows. ImmunoSEQ Data Assistant and ImmunoSEQ Analyzer were used for data analysis, and V, D and J genes were assigned according to IMGT definitions. Clonality, with values ranging from 0 to 1, was calculated as one minus the normalized Shannon entropy of productive rearrangement frequencies. Only overrepresented clonotypes making up at least 0.05% of the repertoire of each patient were included in the public clonotype analysis. Around 13 age-matched healthy donor repertoires from immuneACCESS were used as controls for clonality. TCRdb holds this immuneACCESS table with in-frame rearrangements only. Some clones are missing; in checked studies, unresolved V genes explain under half, and the rest has no known cause. V, J and clone size are those of that table, while D and trimming were read from the DNA. The sample table shows about 150,000 clones, and about 70% are seen once. Roughly 4.7% of the sample goes to the ten largest clones.

The data derive from a study of cytotoxic CD8 clonotypes in ibrutinib-treated CLL (dated by TCRdb to 2020 to 2022). With respect to the entire study: The cohort was composed of about 10 relapsed/refractory and around 15 treatment-naive patients; IGHV unmutated status was identified in 17 patients. On average, each sample had about 250,000 productive templates and 100,000 or so productive rearrangements. The response samples were drawn at a median of approximately 11 months into treatment, with a range of roughly 6 to 40 months. Of the approximately 91 people in the trial, about 25 had longitudinal samples available. Every sample from remission and from progressive disease was obtained while the patients were still on ibrutinib. Cryopreserved peripheral blood mononuclear cells were obtained prior to treatment, at the time of response, and at either disease progression or sustained remission. Partial responses were observed in roughly 25 patients and complete responses in 2; after a median follow-up of 68 months, remission was maintained in 14 patients and progression was observed in approximately 12. The full study reports these points: Sustained-remission and progressing patients did not have matched sampling times, and lymph node repertoires were not examined. Public clonotypes were rare and either shrank or stayed stable during treatment, and the rise in clonality at ibrutinib response reflected expansion of private clonotypes. Clonality increased at ibrutinib response, stayed stable in sustained remission, and fell back toward baseline at progression. Baseline clonality was found to be higher than that of age-matched healthy donors and was strongly correlated with circulating CD8+ T-cell counts.

CDR1 and CDR2, per the germline V gene, are MDHEN and SYDVKM. Deletion took 6 bases off V and 0 bases off J, with a span of 17 bases between the germline ends. The CDR3 numbers 16 residues from cysteine through phenylalanine. The only DNA kept is the CDR3, 48 bases in frame from the first base. The clonotype comes from a human donor with chronic lymphocytic leukemia. This sequence uses TRBV28 and TRBJ1-1; perhaps TRBD1 is the D gene, with 5 bases matching. This sample comprised PBMCs, obtained after 24 months of ibrutinib treatment. CDR3 loop: CASRTLGGIMNTEAFF. The DNA sequence is as follows: TGTGCCAGCAGGACCCTGGGGGGGATCATGAACACTGAAGCTTTCTTT.